Shown below are 16 T cell receptor beta chains from a single sample sequenced in a study of glioma-infiltrating T cells. TCR alpha and beta CDR3 regions were amplified from RNA using iRepertoire nested multiplex PCR. In TCRdb, the multiplex PCR reads were re-called with MiXCR into one record per CDR3 protein. The data hold roughly 120,000 distinct CDR3 sequences, with approximately 23% observed a single time. Sequenced: glioma tissue, nonneoplastic brain tissue, or PBMCs (not recorded which). The source is a human donor with low-grade glioma or glioblastoma, undergoing nonglioma brain surgery, or in good health (not recorded which).

The CDR3 loop is CASGGTTNTEAFF. The CDR3 coding sequence is TGTGCTAGTGGGGGAACAACGAACACTGAAGCTTTCTTT. The chain has TRBV12-5 and TRBJ1-1, with no clear D. Germline CDR1 and CDR2: LGHNT and FRNRAP. There are 13 residues in the CDR3. V was trimmed by 6 bases and J by 1 base, leaving 9 bases between them.

Turning to this clonotype: One base away lies a much larger clone, so this may be a sequencing read error. This rearrangement joins TRBV20-1 to TRBJ2-6; TRBD1 might be the D (5 bases). CDR3 length: 15 amino acids. CDR1 is DFQATT and CDR2 is SNEGSKA in the germline V gene (reference sequence). CDR3 region: CSARVGASGANVLAF. Written as DNA, the CDR3 is TGCAGTGCTAGGGTAGGGGCTAGTGGGGCCAACGTCCTGGCTTTC.

This clonotype was counted once. The chain has TRBV7-9 and TRBJ2-2; D perhaps matches TRBD1 (6 bases). This CDR3 has 14 amino acids. The V gene's germline CDR1 is SEHNR and CDR2 FQNEAQ (reference sequence). V lost 7 bases to trimming and J lost 0 bases, with 9 bases between them. In nucleotides, the CDR3 is TGTGCCAGCACCAGGACAGCGAACACCGGGGAGCTGTTTTTT. Translating it yields CASTRTANTGELFF.

Points on this clonotype: This may stem from a read error, because a much larger clone lies one nucleotide away. The rearrangement joins TRBV4-1 to TRBJ2-1; either TRBD1 or TRBD2 may supply D (5 bases each). The CDR3 is 16 residues long. From germline, CDR1 is MGHRA and CDR2 YSYEKL. In DNA form, the CDR3 reads TGCGCCAGCAGCCAAAGTCCGGGGCAAGGGGTGCATGAGCGGTTCTTC. This sequence encodes CASSQSPGQGVHERFF.

A remark on this clonotype: The junction differs from germline at one of its ends, possibly a read error. The chain combines TRBV10-2 with TRBJ2-1; D call uncertain. The length of the CDR3 is 13 residues. Germline CDR1 WSHSY, CDR2 SAAADI. The CDR3 DNA is TGTGCCCTAGGCTCTGGAACTTACAATGAGCAGTTCTTC. This translates into CALGSGTYNEQFF.

The sample holds many counts of this clonotype. This chain connects TRBV14 to TRBJ1-1; D remains unclear. V lost 5 bases, J lost 7 bases, and 17 bases lay in between. Looked up from germline, CDR1 is SGHDN and CDR2 is FVKESK. The length of the CDR3 is 14 residues. The CDR3 DNA follows: TGTGCCAGCAGCGATCCCCCACAGAGGATTGAAGCTTTCTTT. Translation gives CASSDPPQRIEAFF.

Note on this clonotype: Relative to the germline gene, one junction end is altered; a read error may explain this. This chain joins TRBV12-3 or TRBV12-4 and TRBJ2-1, with 9 bases matching TRBD2. This CDR3 is built from 16 residues. CDR3 loop: CASSGPLAGDYNEKFF. CDR3 sequence (DNA): TGTGCCAGCAGTGGTCCTTTAGCGGGAGATTACAATGAGAAGTTCTTC.

Only one count was recorded for this clonotype. The chain is built from TRBV30 and TRBJ2-1; possible D gene TRBD1, 6 bases. The CDR3 consists of 14 residues. Germline assignment: CDR1 GTSNPN and CDR2 SVGIG (reference sequence). Trimming removed 4 bases at V and 7 bases at J, with 17 bases between. The DNA for the CDR3 is TGTGCCTGGAACCCCGGCGCAGGACAGAATGAGCAGTTCTTC. It is translated as CAWNPGAGQNEQFF.

This clonotype has a count of ten or more. This chain joins TRBV2 and TRBJ2-2, with 13 bases lining up with TRBD2. The CDR3 runs to 18 residues. Unmatched junction bases numbered 12, after V lost 6 bases and J lost 5 bases. The germline CDR1 and CDR2 sequences are SNHLY and FYNNEI. CDR3 sequence reads: CASSPTGLAGWLTGELFF. The DNA of the CDR3 is TGTGCCAGCAGCCCAACGGGACTAGCGGGATGGTTAACCGGGGAGCTGTTTTTT.

This clonotype appeared many times. This rearrangement joins TRBV4-2 to TRBJ2-5; possibly TRBD2 for D (6 bases). CDR1 is LGHNA and CDR2 is YNFKEQ in the germline V gene. V was pared by 2 bases and J by 4 bases, with 8 bases between. CDR3 length: 13 amino acids. The DNA of the CDR3 is TGTGCCAGCAGCCAACTGGGGGGAGAGACCCAGTACTTC. It yields the protein CASSQLGGETQYF.

There are many counts of this clonotype. The chain recombines TRBV24-1 with TRBJ2-1, with TRBD1 matching over 9 bases. The trim removed 7 bases at V and 5 bases at J, leaving 5 bases unmatched. Germline values: CDR1 KGHDR, CDR2 SFDVKD. CDR3 size: 14 residues. DNA for the CDR3: TGTGCCACCAGCGGGACAGGGTACCACAATGAGCAGTTCTTC. Its protein is CATSGTGYHNEQFF.

This clonotype occurred many times. For the CDR3, the DNA is TGCGCCAGCAGCCAACGCTACTTGGGGTCAAATGGCTACACCTTC. It codes for CASSQRYLGSNGYTF. The chain links TRBV4-3 to TRBJ1-2, with D uncertain. Looked up from germline, CDR1 is LGHNA and CDR2 is YSLEER. V was clipped by 2 bases and J by 6 bases, with 16 bases between them. The CDR3 is 15 residues long.

As for this clonotype: A single base separates this from a much larger clone, so it may be a read error. CDR3 amino acids: CASSGIGGIGETQYF. The CDR3 DNA sequence: TGTGCCAGCAGTGGGATAGGGGGGATCGGCGAGACCCAGTACTTC. The V gene is TRBV6-4, the J gene TRBJ2-5; either TRBD1 or TRBD2 may fit D (6 bases each). CDR1 and CDR2 from the germline V gene are MRHNA and SNTAGT. The ends were cut back, 4 bases at V and 5 bases at J, with 17 bases in the middle. CDR3 length equals 15 residues.

This clonotype showed up just a few times. This sequence joins TRBV9 and TRBJ2-7, with D tentatively TRBD1 (6 bases). Germline V gives CDR1 SGDLS, CDR2 YYNGEE. Trimming cost V 4 bases and J 6 bases, with 11 bases left between them. The CDR3 has 12 residues. CDR3 sequence: CASSPTGREQYF. CDR3 DNA sequence: TGTGCCAGCAGCCCTACAGGGCGCGAGCAGTACTTC.

This clonotype came up many times. The rearrangement joins TRBV2 to TRBJ2-7; maybe TRBD1 (5 bases). Germline CDR1 SNHLY, CDR2 FYNNEI. With 5 bases removed from V and 10 bases from J, the gap between germline ends came to 18 bases. CDR3 length equals 13 residues. The CDR3 region has the DNA TGTGCCAGCAGTAGACAAACCGGACATCCTCAGTACTTC. Translating it yields CASSRQTGHPQYF.

This clonotype was counted once. The genes are TRBV4-1 and TRBJ2-1; 14 positions match TRBD2. Germline V gene sequence: CDR1 MGHRA, CDR2 YSYEKL. This CDR3 region has 16 residues. The trim removed 4 bases at V and 6 bases at J, leaving 5 bases unmatched. The CDR3 spells CASSRGGLAGANEQFF. The CDR3 nucleotides read TGCGCCAGCAGCCGAGGGGGACTAGCGGGAGCCAATGAGCAGTTCTTC.